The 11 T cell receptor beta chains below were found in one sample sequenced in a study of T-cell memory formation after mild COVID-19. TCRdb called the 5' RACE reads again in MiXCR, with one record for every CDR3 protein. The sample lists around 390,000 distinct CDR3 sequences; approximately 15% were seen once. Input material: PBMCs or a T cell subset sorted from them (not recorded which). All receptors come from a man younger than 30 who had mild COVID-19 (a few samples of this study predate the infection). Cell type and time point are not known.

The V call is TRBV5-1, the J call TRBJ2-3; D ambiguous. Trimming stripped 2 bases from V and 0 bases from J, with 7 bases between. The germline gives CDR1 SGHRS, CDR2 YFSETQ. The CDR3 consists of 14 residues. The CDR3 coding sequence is TGCGCCAGCAGCTTACGTTATAGCACAGATACGCAGTATTTT. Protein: CASSLRYSTDTQYF. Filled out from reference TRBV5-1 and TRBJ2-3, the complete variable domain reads KAGVTQTPRYLIKTRGQQVTLSCSPISGHRSVSWYQQTPGQGLQFLFEYFSETQRNKGNFPGRFSGRQFSNSRSEMNVSTLELGDSALYLCASSLRYSTDTQYFGPGTRLTVL.

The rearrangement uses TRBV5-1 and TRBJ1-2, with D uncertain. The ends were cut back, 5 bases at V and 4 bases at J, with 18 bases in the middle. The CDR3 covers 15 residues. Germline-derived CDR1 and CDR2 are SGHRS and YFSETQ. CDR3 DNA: TGCGCCAGCAGACCTAAACAGAGGCAGAGCTATGGCTACACCTTC. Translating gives CASRPKQRQSYGYTF.

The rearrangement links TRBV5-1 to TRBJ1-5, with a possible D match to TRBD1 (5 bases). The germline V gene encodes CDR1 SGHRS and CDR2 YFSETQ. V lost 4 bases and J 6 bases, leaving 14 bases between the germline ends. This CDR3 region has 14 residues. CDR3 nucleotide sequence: TGCGCCAGCAGCCCGGTAGGGGATACTCAGCCCCAGCATTTT. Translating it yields CASSPVGDTQPQHF.

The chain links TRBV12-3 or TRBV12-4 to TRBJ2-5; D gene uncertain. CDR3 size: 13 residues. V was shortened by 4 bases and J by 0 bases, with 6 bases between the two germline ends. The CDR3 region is CASSWRDQETQYF. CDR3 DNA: TGTGCCAGCAGTTGGAGAGACCAAGAGACCCAGTACTTC.

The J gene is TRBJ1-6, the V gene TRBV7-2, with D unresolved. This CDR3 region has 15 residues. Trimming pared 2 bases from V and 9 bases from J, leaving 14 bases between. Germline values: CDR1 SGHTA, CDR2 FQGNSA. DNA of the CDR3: TGTGCCAGCAGCTTAAAGGGTCGCAATGCTTCACCCCTCCACTTT. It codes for CASSLKGRNASPLHF. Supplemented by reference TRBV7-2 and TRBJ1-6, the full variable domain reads GAGVSQSPSNKVTEKGKDVELRCDPISGHTALYWYRQSLGQGLEFLIYFQGNSAPDKSGLPSDRFSAERTGGSVSTLTIQRTQQEDSAVYLCASSLKGRNASPLHFGNGTRLTVT.

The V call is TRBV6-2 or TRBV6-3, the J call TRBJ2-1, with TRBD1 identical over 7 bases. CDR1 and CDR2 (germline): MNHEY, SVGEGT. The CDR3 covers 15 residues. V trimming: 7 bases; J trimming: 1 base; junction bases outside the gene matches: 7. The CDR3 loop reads CASTLQGPSYNEQFF. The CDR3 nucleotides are TGTGCCAGCACCTTACAGGGGCCTTCCTACAATGAGCAGTTCTTC.

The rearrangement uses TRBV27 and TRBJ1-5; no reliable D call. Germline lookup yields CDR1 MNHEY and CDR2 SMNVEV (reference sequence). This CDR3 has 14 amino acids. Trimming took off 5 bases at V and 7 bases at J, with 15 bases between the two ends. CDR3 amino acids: CASSRNPELQPQHF. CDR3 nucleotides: TGTGCCAGCAGTAGAAACCCGGAACTCCAGCCCCAGCATTTT.

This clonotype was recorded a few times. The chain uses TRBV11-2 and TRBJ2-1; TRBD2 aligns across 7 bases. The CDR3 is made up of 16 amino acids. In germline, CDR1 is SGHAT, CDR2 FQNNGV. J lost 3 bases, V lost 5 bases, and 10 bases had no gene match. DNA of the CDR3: TGTGCCAGCAGCACCGGGCTAGCGGCAATCTACAATGAGCAGTTCTTC. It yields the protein CASSTGLAAIYNEQFF.

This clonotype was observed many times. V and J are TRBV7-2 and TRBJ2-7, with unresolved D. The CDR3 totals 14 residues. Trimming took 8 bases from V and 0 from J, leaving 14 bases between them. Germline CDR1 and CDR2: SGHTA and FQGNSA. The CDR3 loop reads CASSTHGPSYEQYF. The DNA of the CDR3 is TGTGCCAGCTCAACACACGGCCCCTCCTACGAGCAGTACTTC.

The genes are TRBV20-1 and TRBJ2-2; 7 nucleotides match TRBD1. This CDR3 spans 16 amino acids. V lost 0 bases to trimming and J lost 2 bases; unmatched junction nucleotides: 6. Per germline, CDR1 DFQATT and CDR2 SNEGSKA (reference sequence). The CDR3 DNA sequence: TGCAGTGCTAGAGAGTTGGCAGGGGGTAACACCGGGGAGCTGTTTTTT. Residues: CSARELAGGNTGELFF.

The CDR3 nucleotides read TGTGCCAGCAGCTTGGGGGACAGGGCCTTCTCTGGAAACACCATATATTTT. Protein sequence: CASSLGDRAFSGNTIYF. This sequence joins TRBV5-8 and TRBJ1-3; 9 bases are shared with TRBD1. J lost 0 bases, V lost 0 bases, and 4 bases had no gene match. CDR1 is SGHTS and CDR2 is YDEGEE in the germline V gene. The CDR3 is made up of 17 amino acids.